This T cell receptor beta chain comes out of a study of T cells after yellow fever vaccination. Study-wide results and caveats: Post-booster repertoires again held most primary-vaccination clones (roughly 96% CD4, about 88% CD8). The bulk population could contribute abundant contaminating clonotypes to FACS-sorted repertoires. Weaker, the secondary response had a peak occurring faster, on day 5 versus 15.

Germline V CDR1 and CDR2: MNHEY, SMNVEV (reference sequence). The CDR3 loop spans 16 amino acids. J gave up 1 base and V 7 bases, and 8 bases lay outside the gene matches. In the case of this clonotype: Antigen specificity is unknown.

A universal primer site and UMIs were added as TCR cDNA was made by 5'RACE template switching. TCRdb itself ran the 5' RACE reads through MiXCR, one entry per CDR3 protein. The table lists 500,000 to 700,000 distinct CDR3 sequences, 19% of them singletons. V is TRBV27 and J is TRBJ1-3; TRBD1 matches 9 bases. The receptor's source is a man between 25 and 39 years old who received the YFV17D yellow fever vaccine. The sequenced sample was PBMCs, obtained 15 days after the yellow fever booster vaccination. The CDR3 region is CASIWVGQGSGNTIYF. As DNA, the CDR3 is TGTGCCAGCATTTGGGTGGGACAGGGTTCTGGAAACACCATATATTTT.